The 30 T cell receptor beta chains listed next were all sequenced from one sample in a study of blood T cell repertoires in COVID-19 (dated by TCRdb to 2018 to 2020). Library method: the immunoSEQ multiplex PCR assay. TCRdb re-hosts the immuneACCESS table, in-frame sequences only. Its copies lack some clones; in the studies checked, an unresolved V gene accounts for under half of them, and the cause for the rest is not known. Here the sample has around 100,000 clones; approximately 78% occur a single time. Roughly 7.9% of the sample is taken by the ten largest. The material sequenced was peripheral blood. The receptors shown here come from a man aged 70 or older with acute or convalescent COVID-19.

The J gene is TRBJ2-1, the V gene TRBV29-1, with D perhaps TRBD1 (6 bases). The CDR3 spans 11 residues. Germline V CDR1 and CDR2: SQVTM, ANQGSEA. Trimming took off 7 bases at V and 5 bases at J, with 9 bases between the two ends. The CDR3 region has the DNA TGCAGCGCGGACAGTAACAATGAGCAGTTCTTC. Residues: CSADSNNEQFF.

The chain is built from TRBV25-1 and TRBJ2-1; D not resolved. There are 11 residues in the CDR3. With 8 bases removed from V and 15 bases from J, the gap between germline ends came to 17 bases. The germline V gene encodes CDR1 MGHDK and CDR2 SYGVNS. The DNA of the CDR3 is TGTGCCAGCGGCAAAGATGGTTGGCTGTTCTTC. This codes for CASGKDGWLFF.

V and J are TRBV5-1 and TRBJ2-7; 9 bases line up with TRBD1. The CDR3 covers 14 residues. Per the germline V gene, CDR1 is SGHRS and CDR2 is YFSETQ. Trimming at V came to 0 bases and at J to 6 bases, leaving 4 bases not matched to a gene. In nucleotides, the CDR3 is TGCGCCAGCAGCTTGGGGGACAGGGTCACCGAGCAGTACTTC. Amino acids: CASSLGDRVTEQYF.

The genes are TRBV2 and TRBJ1-5, with D unclear. CDR1 is SNHLY, CDR2 FYNNEI, per germline. This CDR3 region has 15 residues. V lost 6 bases and J 3 bases, leaving 15 bases between the germline ends. The CDR3 reads CASRRTEAPNQPQHF. CDR3 sequence (DNA): TGTGCCAGCAGAAGGACGGAGGCCCCCAATCAGCCCCAGCATTTT.

V is TRBV28 and J is TRBJ2-6; 10 nucleotides line up with TRBD2. V shed 2 bases, J shed 12 bases, and the junction held 7 bases outside the gene matches. The CDR3 totals 15 residues. Looked up from germline, CDR1 is MDHEN and CDR2 is SYDVKM. CDR3 coding DNA: TGTGCCAGCAGTTTAGCCCGGACTAGCGGTCCCGTCCTGACTTTC. Amino acid sequence: CASSLARTSGPVLTF.

The rearrangement uses TRBV2 and TRBJ2-1, with 9 bases fitting TRBD2. The CDR3 runs 15 residues. The ends lost 7 bases at V and 9 bases at J; junction bases unmatched: 13. Germline-derived CDR1 and CDR2 are SNHLY and FYNNEI. The DNA of the CDR3 is TGTGCCAGCAATCAACGGGCTAGCGGGGAAGGTGAGCAGTTCTTC. It specifies CASNQRASGEGEQFF.

The rearrangement links TRBV6-5 to TRBJ1-1; D is undetermined. V gave up 2 bases and J gave up 7 bases, with 14 bases separating them. The CDR3 runs 14 residues. CDR1 is MNHEY, CDR2 SVGAGI, per germline. DNA for the CDR3: TGTGCCAGCAGTTACGATAGCGGGGTTGTTGAAGCTTTCTTT. It specifies CASSYDSGVVEAFF.

This chain joins TRBV28 and TRBJ2-7, with 7 nucleotides matching TRBD1. Germline V lookup: CDR1 MDHEN, CDR2 SYDVKM. The CDR3 has 17 residues. J lost 3 bases, V lost 5 bases, and 16 bases had no gene match. CDR3 residues: CASSQVGFRGRSYEQYF. For the CDR3, the DNA is TGTGCCAGCAGTCAGGTAGGATTTAGGGGGCGCAGCTACGAGCAGTACTTC.

The chain links TRBV7-6 to TRBJ1-2; 7 nucleotides align to TRBD1. The junction had 11 bases not matched to a gene; V was cut back by 6 bases and J by 4 bases. The germline V gene has CDR1 SGHVS and CDR2 FNYEAQ. This CDR3 comprises 15 residues. The DNA for the CDR3 is TGTGCCAGCAGTCTACAGGGGAGCACCACCTATGGCTACACCTTC. As protein: CASSLQGSTTYGYTF.

This sequence joins TRBV5-1 and TRBJ2-1, with D possibly matching TRBD2 (6 bases). Germline lookup yields CDR1 SGHRS and CDR2 YFSETQ. The CDR3 is made up of 15 amino acids. V lost 0 bases and J lost 0, with 7 bases in between. The CDR3 region has the DNA TGCGCCAGCAGCTTGGTGCGGGGCTCCTACAATGAGCAGTTCTTC. Its protein product is CASSLVRGSYNEQFF.

This clone was counted between two and nine times. The gene calls are TRBV4-2 and TRBJ1-3, with D perhaps TRBD1 (5 bases). Looked up from germline, CDR1 is LGHNA and CDR2 is YNFKEQ. The length of the CDR3 is 15 residues. V shed 0 bases and J shed 6 bases, with 12 bases lying between them. CDR3 region: CASSQEPQGQNTIYF. The CDR3 bases are TGTGCCAGCAGCCAAGAGCCCCAGGGCCAAAACACCATATATTTT.

The V call is TRBV10-1, the J call TRBJ2-3; 10 bases line up with TRBD1. J lost 3 bases, V lost 5 bases, and 8 bases had no gene match. CDR1 and CDR2 from the germline V gene are WNHNN and SYGVQD (reference sequence). This CDR3 spans 16 amino acids. The CDR3 bases are TGCGCCAGCAGTATAACCGGGACAGGGGATACAGATACGCAGTATTTT. Translating it yields CASSITGTGDTDTQYF.

The chain combines TRBV5-1 with TRBJ2-6; TRBD1 matches at 7 bases. Germline V gene lookup returns CDR1 SGHRS and CDR2 YFSETQ. V dropped 4 bases and J dropped 0; count of bases not matched to a gene: 7. This CDR3 is 17 amino acids long. The CDR3: CASSLGQAFSGANVLTF. CDR3 sequence (DNA): TGCGCCAGCAGCCTCGGACAGGCTTTCTCTGGGGCCAACGTCCTGACTTTC.

The J gene is TRBJ2-7, the V gene TRBV5-1, with unresolved D. With 5 bases removed from V and 2 bases from J, the gap between germline ends came to 14 bases. Germline V CDR1 and CDR2: SGHRS, YFSETQ. This CDR3 has 14 amino acids. CDR3 residues: CASSVSVSTYEQYF. The CDR3 DNA is TGCGCCAGCAGTGTTTCAGTAAGTACCTACGAGCAGTACTTC.

The chain joins TRBV5-1 to TRBJ2-5, with TRBD1 as a possible D gene (5 bases). Germline CDR1 and CDR2: SGHRS and YFSETQ. The CDR3 has 15 amino acids. V gave up 0 bases and J gave up 3 bases, with 12 bases separating them. The chain's CDR3 is CASSLGQPSEETQYF. The CDR3 coding sequence is TGCGCCAGCAGCTTGGGACAGCCTTCCGAAGAGACCCAGTACTTC. Looking up the rest from reference TRBV5-1 and TRBJ2-5 gives the full variable domain: KAGVTQTPRYLIKTRGQQVTLSCSPISGHRSVSWYQQTPGQGLQFLFEYFSETQRNKGNFPGRFSGRQFSNSRSEMNVSTLELGDSALYLCASSLGQPSEETQYFGPGTRLLVL.

The V and J genes are TRBV11-1 and TRBJ1-1, with a tentative D call TRBD1 (5 bases). The CDR3 totals 15 residues. Trimming pared 0 bases from V and 5 bases from J, leaving 13 bases between. Germline values: CDR1 SGHAT, CDR2 FQDESV (reference sequence). Written as DNA, the CDR3 is TGTGCCAGCAGCTTAGCAACCCCAGGGCGGACTGAAGCTTTCTTT. This encodes CASSLATPGRTEAFF.

This chain connects TRBV9 to TRBJ2-5, with 8 nucleotides matching TRBD2. The V and J ends lost 1 base and 1 base, in that order; junction bases with no gene match: 0. Germline values: CDR1 SGDLS, CDR2 YYNGEE. This CDR3 comprises 14 residues. The CDR3 DNA is TGTGCCAGCAGCGTAAGCGGGGGCCAAGAGACCCAGTACTTC. It encodes CASSVSGGQETQYF.

The chain combines TRBV6-1 with TRBJ1-1; no clear D gene. The V gene's germline CDR1 is MNHNS and CDR2 SASEGT. There are 14 residues in the CDR3. Trimming removed 2 bases from V and 4 bases from J, with 11 bases in between. The chain's CDR3 is CASSERDTATEAFF. CDR3 bases: TGTGCCAGCAGTGAAAGAGATACAGCCACTGAAGCTTTCTTT.

V gene TRBV18 combines with J gene TRBJ2-3, with 11 bases identical to TRBD2. The CDR3 is made up of 16 amino acids. Germline CDR1 reads KGHSH; CDR2 reads LQKENI. The V and J ends lost 4 bases and 4 bases, in that order; junction bases with no gene match: 7. The CDR3: CASSLAGGPGSDTQYF. The CDR3 DNA sequence: TGTGCCAGCTCACTAGCGGGAGGGCCAGGGTCAGATACGCAGTATTTT. Full variable domain (rest looked up from reference TRBV18 and TRBJ2-3): NAGVMQNPRHLVRRRGQEARLRCSPMKGHSHVYWYRQLPEEGLKFMVYLQKENIIDESGMPKERFSAEFPKEGPSILRIQQVVRGDSAAYFCASSLAGGPGSDTQYFGPGTRLTVL.

This chain connects TRBV11-3 to TRBJ2-3, with a tentative D call TRBD1 (5 bases). CDR1 is SGHNT and CDR2 is YENEEA in the germline V gene. V was pared by 3 bases and J by 1 base, with 5 bases between. CDR3 length equals 13 residues. CDR3 sequence reads: CASSFRGTDTQYF. The DNA of the CDR3 is TGTGCCAGCAGCTTCAGGGGCACAGATACGCAGTATTTT. Full variable domain (rest looked up from reference TRBV11-3 and TRBJ2-3): EAGVVQSPRYKIIEKKQPVAFWCNPISGHNTLYWYLQNLGQGPELLIRYENEEAVDDSQLPKDRFSAERLKGVDSTLKIQPAELGDSAVYLCASSFRGTDTQYFGPGTRLTVL.

This chain links TRBV6-4 with TRBJ2-1, with TRBD2 matching 13 bases. The CDR3 has 16 residues. Germline V lookup: CDR1 MRHNA, CDR2 SNTAGT. Trimming at V came to 6 bases and at J to 9 bases, leaving 11 bases not matched to a gene. The CDR3 is CASRETSGGVAGEQFF. As DNA, the CDR3 is TGTGCCAGCAGAGAAACTAGCGGGGGGGTCGCCGGTGAGCAGTTCTTC.

The J gene is TRBJ1-1, the V gene TRBV10-3; 9 nucleotides agree with TRBD1. Germline-derived CDR1 and CDR2 are ENHRY and SYGVKD. This CDR3 comprises 15 residues. The ends lost 3 bases at V and 4 bases at J; junction bases unmatched: 6. The CDR3 DNA sequence: TGTGCCATCAGTGAAATACAGGGGGCTAGCACTGAAGCTTTCTTT. Protein: CAISEIQGASTEAFF.

Only one count was recorded for this clone. The chain is built from TRBV6-5 and TRBJ2-6; D is undetermined. Germline V gene data show CDR1 as MNHEY and CDR2 as SVGAGI. V dropped 7 bases and J dropped 2 bases, with 9 bases sitting between them. CDR3 length: 14 amino acids. In DNA, the CDR3 is TGTGCCAGCACTGGCTCGACTGGGGCCAACGTCCTGACTTTC. Translated, it gives CASTGSTGANVLTF.

V gene TRBV5-6 combines with J gene TRBJ2-3; D gene uncertain. CDR3 length: 14 residues. The V gene lost 0 bases and the J gene lost 0 bases, with 5 bases spanning the gap. CDR1 and CDR2 (germline): SGHDT, YYEEEE. The CDR3 DNA sequence: TGTGCCAGCAGCTTGGCCGGGAGCACAGATACGCAGTATTTT. This sequence encodes CASSLAGSTDTQYF.

The chain recombines TRBV11-1 with TRBJ2-3, with D possibly being TRBD2 (6 bases). Trimming pared 9 bases from V and 5 bases from J, leaving 18 bases between. Germline V lookup: CDR1 SGHAT, CDR2 FQDESV (reference sequence). The CDR3 is 14 residues long. Here the CDR3 DNA reads TGTGCCAGTTCGAGTCTGACTAGTAAAGATACGCAGTATTTT. It translates to CASSSLTSKDTQYF.

The V call is TRBV20-1, the J call TRBJ1-4; D might be TRBD1 (6 bases). The V gene lost 3 bases and the J gene lost 4 bases, with 9 bases spanning the gap. The CDR3 covers 13 residues. Looked up from germline, CDR1 is DFQATT and CDR2 is SNEGSKA (reference sequence). The CDR3 DNA reads as TGCAGTGCTAGTACAGGGAGTAATGAAAAACTGTTTTTT. Protein: CSASTGSNEKLFF.

V is TRBV7-2 and J is TRBJ1-6; weak D call: TRBD1 (6 bases). The germline V gene encodes CDR1 SGHTA and CDR2 FQGNSA. This CDR3 comprises 15 residues. V lost 2 bases and J 6 bases, leaving 11 bases between the germline ends. CDR3: CASSLQGLGNSPLHF. The CDR3 DNA reads TGTGCCAGCAGCTTACAGGGGTTGGGTAATTCACCCCTCCACTTT.

The chain employs TRBV19 and TRBJ1-5, with TRBD1 matching 8 bases. The V gene end was trimmed by 8 bases and the J gene end by 7 bases; junction bases not matched to a gene: 10. Germline CDR1 reads LNHDA; CDR2 reads SQIVND (reference sequence). CDR3 size: 14 residues. The CDR3 is CASSTSGGGQPQHF. The CDR3 nucleotides are TGTGCCAGTTCCACTTCAGGGGGCGGCCAGCCCCAGCATTTT.

V gene TRBV12-3 or TRBV12-4 combines with J gene TRBJ1-5; D uncertain. Between the trimmed V and J ends, which lost 6 bases and 3 bases, there was a span of 6 bases. The CDR3 length is 12 residues. This CDR3 is CASSLANQPQHF. Written as DNA, the CDR3 is TGTGCCAGCAGCCTGGCCAATCAGCCCCAGCATTTT.

This chain uses TRBV28 with TRBJ2-6; possibly TRBD1 for D (6 bases). With 7 bases removed from V and 2 bases from J, the gap between germline ends came to 12 bases. The CDR3 runs to 15 residues. Germline assignment: CDR1 MDHEN and CDR2 SYDVKM. The CDR3 DNA sequence: TGTGCCAGCATGGGGACAACCACTGGGGCCAACGTCCTGACTTTC. It codes for CASMGTTTGANVLTF.